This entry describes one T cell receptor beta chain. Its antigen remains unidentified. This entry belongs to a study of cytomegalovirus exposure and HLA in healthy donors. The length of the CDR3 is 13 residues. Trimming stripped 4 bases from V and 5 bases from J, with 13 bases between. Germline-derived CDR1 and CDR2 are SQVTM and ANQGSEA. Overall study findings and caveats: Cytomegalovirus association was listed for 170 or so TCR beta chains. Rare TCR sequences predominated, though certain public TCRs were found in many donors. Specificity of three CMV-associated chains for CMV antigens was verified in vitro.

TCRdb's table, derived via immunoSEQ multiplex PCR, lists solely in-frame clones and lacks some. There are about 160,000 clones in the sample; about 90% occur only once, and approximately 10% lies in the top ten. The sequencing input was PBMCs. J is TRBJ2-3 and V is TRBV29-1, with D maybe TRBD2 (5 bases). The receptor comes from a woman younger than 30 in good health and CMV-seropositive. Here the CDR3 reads CSVASSSRDTQYF. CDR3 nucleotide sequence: TGCAGCGTTGCTAGCTCCTCAAGAGATACGCAGTATTTT.